This T cell receptor beta chain was found in a study of response to subunit inactivated influenza vaccine. Germline V lookup: CDR1 KGHDR, CDR2 SFDVKD. Trimming removed 4 bases at V and 4 bases at J, with 6 bases between. This CDR3 spans 13 amino acids. Using its own MiXCR run on the RT-PCR reads, TCRdb lists one record per CDR3 protein. The sample lists some 550,000 distinct CDR3 sequences; 20% to 25% were seen once. These sequences were also reported in another study, on T cells expressing NK-cell markers. That paper adds: UMI-tagged 5'RACE template switching yielded the TCR beta cDNA. Sorted T-cell subsets CD3+CD56+NKG2C+, CD3+CD56+NKG2C- and CD3+CD56-NKG2C+ were TCR beta-sequenced. The authors applied an anti-gamma-delta TCR antibody in several experiments, and it restricted sorting to alpha-beta TCR T cells. In several donors, dominant clonotypes made up about 25-60.1% of CD3+CD56-NKG2C+ cells. Uncertainty persisted over the HCMV specificity of expanded NKG2C+ T cell clones.

This clonotype was sampled from a man between 50 and 59 years old who received an inactivated influenza vaccine. V gene TRBV24-1 combines with J gene TRBJ2-2; tentatively, D is TRBD1 (5 bases). The sequencing used CD4+ T cells sorted from PBMCs, collected about 11 days after vaccination. The DNA of the CDR3 is TGTGCCACCAGTGACAGGGCCACCGGGGAGCTGTTTTTT. It encodes CATSDRATGELFF.